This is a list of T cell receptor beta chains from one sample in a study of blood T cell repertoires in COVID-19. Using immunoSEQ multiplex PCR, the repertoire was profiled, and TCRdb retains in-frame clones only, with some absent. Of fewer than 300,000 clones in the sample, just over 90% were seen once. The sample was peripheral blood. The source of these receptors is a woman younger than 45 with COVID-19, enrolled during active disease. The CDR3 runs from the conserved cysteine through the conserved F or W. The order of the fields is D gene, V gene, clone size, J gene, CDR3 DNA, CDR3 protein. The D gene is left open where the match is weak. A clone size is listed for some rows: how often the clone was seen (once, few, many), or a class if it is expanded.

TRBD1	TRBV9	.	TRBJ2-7	TGTGCCAGCAGCGTAGCATCGAACAGGGGGCCATCCTACGAGCAGTACTTC	CASSVASNRGPSYEQYF
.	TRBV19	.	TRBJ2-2	TGTGCCAGTAGAGGGGTGGGCACCGGGGAGCTGTTTTTT	CASRGVGTGELFF
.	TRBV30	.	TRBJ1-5	TGTGCCTGGAGTGCCCCGGGACAACCAGGTAATAGCAATCAGCCCCAGCATTTT	CAWSAPGQPGNSNQPQHF
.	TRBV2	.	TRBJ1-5	TGTGCCACCTCAGAAAGTCTTAGCAATCAGCCCCAGCATTTT	CATSESLSNQPQHF
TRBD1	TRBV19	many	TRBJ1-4	TGTGCCAGTAGTATCATCGTAACAGGGGTCGAAGATGAAAAACTGTTTTTT	CASSIIVTGVEDEKLFF
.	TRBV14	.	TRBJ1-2	TGTGCCAGCAGCCCCCAGAACTATGGCTACACCTTC	CASSPQNYGYTF
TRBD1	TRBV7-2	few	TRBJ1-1	TGTGCCAGCAGCTTGACAGGGGGCGAAACCTCTGAAGCTTTCTTT	CASSLTGGETSEAFF
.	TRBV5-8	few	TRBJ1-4	TGTGCCAGCAGCTTGGGGCAGGGAGGGGAAAAACTGTTTTTT	CASSLGQGGEKLFF
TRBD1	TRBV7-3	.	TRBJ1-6	TGTGCCAGCAGCTTAACTACAGGGGGGAATTCACCCCTCCACTTT	CASSLTTGGNSPLHF
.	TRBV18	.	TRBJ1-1	TGTGCCAGCTCATCTAGGGTTGGGGGAGGGTACCCTGAAGCTTTCTTT	CASSSRVGGGYPEAFF
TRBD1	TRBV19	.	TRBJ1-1	TGTGCCAGTAGTATAGCGGACAGGGGGAACACTGAAGCTTTCTTT	CASSIADRGNTEAFF
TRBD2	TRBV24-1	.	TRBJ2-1	TGTGCCACCAGTGAAAACCCGGGACTACCCTCGGAGCAGTTCTTC	CATSENPGLPSEQFF
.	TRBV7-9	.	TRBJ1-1	TGTGCCAGCAGCTTAGAGGTCCGGGGAGGGCACACTGAAGCTTTCTTT	CASSLEVRGGHTEAFF
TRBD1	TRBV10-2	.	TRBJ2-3	TGCGCCAGCAGTGGCCGGGACAGGGTGGGCACAGATACGCAGTATTTT	CASSGRDRVGTDTQYF
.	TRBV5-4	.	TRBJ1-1	TGTGCCAGCAGTTCTGAGATTGGGAACACTGAAGCTTTCTTT	CASSSEIGNTEAFF
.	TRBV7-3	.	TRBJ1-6	TGTGCCAGCAGCTTAAACGGGGGAGGTGGTTCACCCCTCCACTTT	CASSLNGGGGSPLHF
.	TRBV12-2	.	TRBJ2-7	TGTGCAAGTCCCCCGAGAAAGCGTCCGTTTATCCCTTACGAGCAGTACTTC	CASPPRKRPFIPYEQYF
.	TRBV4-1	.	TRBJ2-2	TGCGCCAGCAGCCAGGCTTTAGGGACACTCGACACCGGGGAGCTGTTTTTT	CASSQALGTLDTGELFF
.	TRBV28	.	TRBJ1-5	TGTGCCAGTACAGGGAGCGACAATCAGCCCCAGCATTTT	CASTGSDNQPQHF
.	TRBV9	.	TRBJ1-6	TGTGCCAGCAGCGTAGGGGTCATCGGGTCACCCCTCCACTTT	CASSVGVIGSPLHF